This T cell receptor (beta chain) comes out of a study of T cell responses to AZD1222 COVID-19 vaccine. General study findings and limits: Only six or seven AZD1222 recipients were seropositive at baseline.

The protocol was immunoSEQ multiplex PCR, while the TCRdb copy is restricted to in-frame clones and leaves out a portion. Altogether about 120,000 clones are present, roughly nine tenths being singletons, with the ten largest covering roughly 5.7%. Concerning this clone: Its cognate antigen is unknown.

CDR1 LNHDA and CDR2 SQIVND come from the germline V gene (reference sequence). The CDR3 has 16 amino acids. The V end was cut by 1 base, the J end by 2 bases, with 12 bases between. The sequencing here drew on peripheral blood, taken on day 0 of AZD1222 vaccination. The origin of this receptor is an adult in good health. The genes are TRBV19 and TRBJ1-5; the D gene is possibly TRBD1 (5 bases). CDR3 sequence: CASSIVPAGRNQPQHF. The CDR3 region has the DNA TGTGCCAGTAGTATAGTTCCGGCGGGACGCAATCAGCCCCAGCATTTT.